This T cell receptor (beta chain) was captured by sequencing in a study of shared clonotypes between healthy human individuals. Germline V gene sequence: CDR1 MGHRA, CDR2 YSYEKL. The V end was cut by 4 bases, the J end by 2 bases, with 15 bases between. The length of the CDR3 is 15 residues. Measured with immunoSEQ multiplex PCR; TCRdb has only the in-frame clones, and not every one. This sample has about 2.4 million clones, with roughly nine tenths found just once. This chain joins TRBV4-1 and TRBJ2-7; tentative D call: TRBD2 (6 bases). The specimen sequenced was naive CD4+ T cells sorted from blood. The subset denotes: CD45RA+ positively selected. The TCR sequence derives from a man aged 18-30 years in good health. The CDR3, as DNA: TGCGCCAGCAGCCTCGGGCCTAGCGAGGCCTACGAGCAGTACTTC. It codes for CASSLGPSEAYEQYF.